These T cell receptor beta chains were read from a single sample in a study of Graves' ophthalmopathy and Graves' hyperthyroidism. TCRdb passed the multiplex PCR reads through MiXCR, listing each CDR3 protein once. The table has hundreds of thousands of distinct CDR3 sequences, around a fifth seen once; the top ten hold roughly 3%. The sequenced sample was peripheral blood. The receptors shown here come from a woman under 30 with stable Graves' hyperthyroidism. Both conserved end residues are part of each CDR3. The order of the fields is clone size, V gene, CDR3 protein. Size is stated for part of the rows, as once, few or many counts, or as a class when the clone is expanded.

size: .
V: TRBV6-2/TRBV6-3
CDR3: CASSYRPGARGNTEAFF

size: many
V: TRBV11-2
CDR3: CASSRLRADSPLHF

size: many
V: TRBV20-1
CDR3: CSAPKGAGDEQYF

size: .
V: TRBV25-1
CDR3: CASSPVESLGSGNTIYF

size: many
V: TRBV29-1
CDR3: CSVRWDRETQYF

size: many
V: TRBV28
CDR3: CASSDRQGNTGELFF

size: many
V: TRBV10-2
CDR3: CASSRNRGLAGVDEQYF

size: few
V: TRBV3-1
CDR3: CASSQDQFRNEQYF

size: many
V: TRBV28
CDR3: CASSQEDTEAFF

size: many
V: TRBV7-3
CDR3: CASSFSGSIGGELFF

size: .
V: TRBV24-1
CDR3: CATSGSGTDNIQYF

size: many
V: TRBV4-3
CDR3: CASSQGTREQYF

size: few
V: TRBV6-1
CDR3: CASSELAGGMDEQYF

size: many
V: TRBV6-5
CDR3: CASSYVAQGNSPLHF

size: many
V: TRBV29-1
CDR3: CSAVPGQNEAFF

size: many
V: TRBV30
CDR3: CAWRSRSDYEQYF

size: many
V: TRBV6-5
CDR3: CASSYSSFGDGYTF

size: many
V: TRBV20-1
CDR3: CSPNSGGVAEAFF

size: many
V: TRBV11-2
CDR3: CASSDDRRRAGEQYF

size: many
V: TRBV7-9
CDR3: CASSLSRAEGFNGYTF

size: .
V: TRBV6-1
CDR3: CASSDPGQEDTEAFF

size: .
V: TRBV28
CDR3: CASSSSGDPSSYEQYF

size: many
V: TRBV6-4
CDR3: CASRAGTSTSWSYEQYF

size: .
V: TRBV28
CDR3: CASSVVIQKYEQYF

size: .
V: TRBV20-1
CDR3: CSASDFQGKAGELFF

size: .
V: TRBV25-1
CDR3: CASSVFSYDQYF

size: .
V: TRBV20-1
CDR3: CSARQAGLYDQYF

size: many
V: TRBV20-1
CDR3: CSASLVQGKYGYTF

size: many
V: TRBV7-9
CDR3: CASSSTDRGADGYTF

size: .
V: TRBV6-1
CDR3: CATGGTLSYEQYF

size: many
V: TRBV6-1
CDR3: CASSAEGLVFKPQYF

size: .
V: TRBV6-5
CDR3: CASSYVQGGTGELFF

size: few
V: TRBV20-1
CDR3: CSAPGTGDTEAFF

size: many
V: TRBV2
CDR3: CASRPTLDRISNYGYTF

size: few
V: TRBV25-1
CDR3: CASSWDREDQPQHF